This entry is about one T cell receptor (beta chain). V lost 3 bases and J 5 bases, leaving 16 bases between the germline ends. The CDR3 loop spans 15 amino acids. In germline, CDR1 is KGHSH, CDR2 LQKENI. The data stem from a study of control samples from healthy donors and cancer patients. Using immunoSEQ multiplex PCR, the repertoire was profiled, and TCRdb retains in-frame clones only, with some absent. This table holds about 50,000 clones, 85% to 95% found once. Sequencing used blood. The V call is TRBV18, the J call TRBJ1-1; D perhaps matches TRBD1 (6 bases). This receptor was identified in a man aged 25-45 years in good health. CDR3 in DNA: TGTGCCAGCTCACCCGAGGGGGGGTATAGGACTGAAGCTTTCTTT. Protein product: CASSPEGGYRTEAFF.